These T cell receptor beta chains were read from a single sample in a study of shared clonotypes between healthy human individuals. Produced via immunoSEQ multiplex PCR; TCRdb's table is partial and in-frame only. The table shows roughly 650,000 clones, with around 96% occurring only once. The specimen was naive CD8+ T cells sorted from blood. The receptor source for this set is a woman aged 25-40 years in good health. The CDR3 runs from the conserved cysteine through the conserved F or W. Fields, in order: V gene, J gene, D gene, clone size, CDR3 DNA, CDR3 protein. D genes are given only for firm matches. Size is stated for part of the rows, as once, few or many counts, or as a class when the clone is expanded.

>TRBV5-6|TRBJ2-7|TRBD1|-
TGTGCCAGCAGCTTGGCCGGGACAGGGAGATACGAGCAGTACTTC
CASSLAGTGRYEQYF
>TRBV29-1|TRBJ2-5|TRBD2|-
TGCAGTCACCGGGCCGGGAGCGGGAGGGGGCAAGAGACCCAGTACTTC
CSHRAGSGRGQETQYF
>TRBV2|TRBJ2-7|TRBD1|-
TGTGCCAGCAGTCTTACCCCGACAGGGGCCACCTACGAGCAGTACTTC
CASSLTPTGATYEQYF
>TRBV28|TRBJ2-3|-|-
TGTGCCAGCAAGGCGTCAGATACGCAGTATTTT
CASKASDTQYF
>TRBV5-8|TRBJ1-5|TRBD1|few
TGTGCCAGCAGCACCGGGACAGGGAGCAATCAGCCCCAGCATTTT
CASSTGTGSNQPQHF
>TRBV5-4|TRBJ2-7|TRBD1|-
TGTGCCAGCAGAAACCGGGACAGGGGCTTCGAGCAGTACTTC
CASRNRDRGFEQYF
>TRBV19|TRBJ2-1|TRBD1|-
TGTGCCAGTAACCCCCTCGGGACAGACAATGAGCAGTTCTTC
CASNPLGTDNEQFF
>TRBV5-5|TRBJ2-7|-|-
TGTGCCAGCAGCTTGGCCCTGGGCTCCTACGAGCAGTACTTC
CASSLALGSYEQYF
>TRBV10-3|TRBJ2-7|-|-
TGTGCCATCTTCGGTGACCAATCCTACGAGCAGTACTTC
CAIFGDQSYEQYF
>TRBV4-1|TRBJ2-7|-|-
TGCGCCAGCAGCCAAGATGGGGGTTCCTACGAGCAGTACTTC
CASSQDGGSYEQYF
>TRBV19|TRBJ2-4|TRBD1|-
TGTGCCAGTAACAACTGGGACAGTGAAAACATTCAGTACTTC
CASNNWDSENIQYF
>TRBV7-9|TRBJ2-1|-|-
TGTGCCAGCAGCCCGATCGGGACTGGCTGGGAGCAGTTCTTC
CASSPIGTGWEQFF
>TRBV7-9|TRBJ2-1|TRBD1|-
TGTGCCAGCAGCTTAGGACAGGGGAGCTCCTACAATGAGCAGTTCTTC
CASSLGQGSSYNEQFF